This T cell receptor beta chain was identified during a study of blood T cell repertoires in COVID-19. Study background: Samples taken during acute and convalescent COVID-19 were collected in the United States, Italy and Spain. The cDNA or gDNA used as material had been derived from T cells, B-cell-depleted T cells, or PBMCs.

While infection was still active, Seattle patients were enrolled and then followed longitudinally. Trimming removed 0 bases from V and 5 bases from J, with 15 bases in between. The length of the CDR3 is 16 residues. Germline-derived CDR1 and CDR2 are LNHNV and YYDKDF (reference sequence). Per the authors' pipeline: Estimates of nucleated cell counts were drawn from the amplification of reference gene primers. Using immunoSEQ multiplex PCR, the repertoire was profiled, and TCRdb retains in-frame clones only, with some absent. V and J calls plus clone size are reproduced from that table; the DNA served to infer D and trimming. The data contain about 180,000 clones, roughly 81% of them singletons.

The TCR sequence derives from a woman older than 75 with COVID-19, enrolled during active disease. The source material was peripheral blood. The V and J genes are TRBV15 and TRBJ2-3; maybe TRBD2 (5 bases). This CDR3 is CATSRDRGEFGDTQYF. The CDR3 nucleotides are TGTGCCACCAGCAGAGATCGGGGAGAATTCGGAGATACGCAGTATTTT.